The present TCR beta chain was sequenced within a study of T cells after yellow fever vaccination. This clonotype has more than one count but fewer than ten. TCRdb independently ran MiXCR on the 5' RACE reads; one entry per CDR3 protein. The sample lists around 320,000 distinct CDR3 sequences, around 4.4% occurring once. The V segment lost 2 bases and the J segment 6 bases; nucleotides outside the gene matches: 7. This CDR3 is built from 16 residues. The chain couples TRBV12-3 or TRBV12-4 to TRBJ2-2; 9 bases are a match to TRBD2. The sequence came from a man aged 18 to 30 who received the YFV17D yellow fever vaccine. Sequenced here: PBMCs, sampled 15 days after the yellow fever booster vaccination. The CDR3 sequence is CASSLSLAGRAGELFF. CDR3 nucleotides: TGTGCCAGCAGTTTATCACTAGCGGGTAGGGCCGGGGAGCTGTTTTTT.